This section outlines one T cell receptor (beta chain) sequence together with its context. The record originates from a study of blood T cell repertoires in COVID-19. Repertoires were generated with immunoSEQ multiplex PCR, while TCRdb's copy carries only in-frame clones and drops some. The table includes about 310,000 clones, 75% to 90% detected once. Seattle cases were enrolled at active infection and followed longitudinally. This sequence was found in a woman aged 25 to 39 with COVID-19, enrolled during active disease. The sequenced material came from peripheral blood.

CDR3 amino acids: CASSATGSVNQPQHF. The CDR3 DNA follows: TGTGCCAGCAGCGCGACAGGGAGTGTAAATCAGCCCCAGCATTTT. The V and J genes are TRBV5-5 and TRBJ1-5; TRBD1 matches at 7 bases. The junction had 8 bases not matched to a gene; V was cut back by 4 bases and J by 4 bases. Per the germline V gene, CDR1 is SGHKS and CDR2 is YYEKEE (reference sequence). The length of the CDR3 is 15 residues.